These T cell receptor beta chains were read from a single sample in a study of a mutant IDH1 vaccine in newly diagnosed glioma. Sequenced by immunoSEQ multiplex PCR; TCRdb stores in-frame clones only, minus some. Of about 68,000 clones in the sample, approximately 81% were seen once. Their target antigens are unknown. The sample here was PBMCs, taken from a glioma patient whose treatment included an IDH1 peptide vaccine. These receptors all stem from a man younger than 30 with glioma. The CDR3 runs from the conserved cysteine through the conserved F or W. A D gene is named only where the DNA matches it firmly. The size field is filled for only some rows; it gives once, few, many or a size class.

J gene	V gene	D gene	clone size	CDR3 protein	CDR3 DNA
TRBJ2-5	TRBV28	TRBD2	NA	CASSLWPSGTSGTRETQYF	TGTGCCAGCAGTTTATGGCCGTCCGGGACTAGCGGGACCCGGGAGACCCAGTACTTC
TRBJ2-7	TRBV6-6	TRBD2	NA	CASSDLPGLAGYEQYF	TGTGCCAGCAGCGATCTTCCGGGACTAGCAGGCTACGAGCAGTACTTC
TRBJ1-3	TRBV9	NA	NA	CASSERGVSGNTIYF	TGTGCCAGCAGCGAGAGGGGAGTCTCTGGAAACACCATATATTTT
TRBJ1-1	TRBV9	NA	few	CASSVRGGTEAFF	TGTGCCAGCAGCGTAAGGGGAGGCACTGAAGCTTTCTTT
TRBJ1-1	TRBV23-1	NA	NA	CASSQSGRALNTEAFF	TGCGCCAGCAGTCAATCTGGGCGGGCACTGAACACTGAAGCTTTCTTT
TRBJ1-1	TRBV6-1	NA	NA	CASSRSTMNTEAFF	TGTGCCAGCAGCAGGAGCACAATGAACACTGAAGCTTTCTTT
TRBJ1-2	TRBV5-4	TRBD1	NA	CASSPSNYRGSGYTF	TGTGCCAGCAGCCCATCAAATTACAGGGGGAGTGGCTACACCTTC
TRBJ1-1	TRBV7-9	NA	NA	CASSLGGTGTEAFF	TGTGCCAGCAGCTTAGGCGGGACGGGGACTGAAGCTTTCTTT
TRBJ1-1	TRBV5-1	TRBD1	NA	CASSFTGTGGPYTEAFF	TGCGCCAGCAGTTTCACCGGGACAGGGGGCCCATACACTGAAGCTTTCTTT
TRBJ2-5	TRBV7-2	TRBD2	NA	CASSTGTSGLRGYF	TGTGCCAGCAGCACCGGGACTAGCGGGCTTCGGGGGTACTTC
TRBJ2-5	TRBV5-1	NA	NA	CASSLAGETQYF	TGCGCCAGCAGCTTGGCCGGGGAGACCCAGTACTTC
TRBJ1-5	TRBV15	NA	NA	CATSTYPTGQWAQHF	TGTGCCACCAGCACTTACCCGACCGGGCAATGGGCCCAGCATTTT
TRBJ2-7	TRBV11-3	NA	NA	CASSLDPGYEQYF	TGTGCCAGCAGCTTAGATCCAGGCTACGAGCAGTACTTC
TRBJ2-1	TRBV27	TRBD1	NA	CASRPTGGLYNEQFF	TGTGCCAGCAGGCCGACAGGGGGCTTGTACAATGAGCAGTTCTTC
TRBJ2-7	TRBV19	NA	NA	CASSIHWSSYEQYF	TGTGCCAGTAGTATCCACTGGAGCTCCTACGAGCAGTACTTC
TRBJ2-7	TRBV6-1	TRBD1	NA	CASSEAGTGSHEQYF	TGTGCCAGCAGTGAAGCTGGGACAGGGTCCCACGAGCAGTACTTC
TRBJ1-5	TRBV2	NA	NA	CASMGNSNQPQHF	TGTGCCAGCATGGGAAATAGCAATCAGCCCCAGCATTTT
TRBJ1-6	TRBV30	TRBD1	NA	CAWSTQGANSPLHF	TGTGCCTGGAGTACCCAGGGGGCCAATTCACCCCTCCACTTT
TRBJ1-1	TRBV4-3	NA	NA	CASSQDPIRDTEAFF	TGCGCCAGCAGCCAAGATCCCATTCGAGACACTGAAGCTTTCTTT
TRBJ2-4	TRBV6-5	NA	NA	CASSYAVGAKNIQYF	TGTGCCAGCAGTTACGCAGTAGGTGCCAAAAACATTCAGTACTTC
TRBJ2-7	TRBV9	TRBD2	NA	CASSVLGLAGAHQYF	TGTGCCAGCAGCGTACTTGGACTAGCGGGGGCTCATCAGTACTTC
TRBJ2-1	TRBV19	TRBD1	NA	CASKVDRGRNEQFF	TGTGCCAGTAAAGTGGACAGGGGGCGCAATGAGCAGTTCTTC
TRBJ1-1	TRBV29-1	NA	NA	CSDSGTLNTEAFF	TGCAGCGATTCCGGGACCTTGAACACTGAAGCTTTCTTT
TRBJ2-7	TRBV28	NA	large	CASSFMGYEQYF	TGTGCCAGCAGTTTTATGGGATACGAGCAGTACTTC
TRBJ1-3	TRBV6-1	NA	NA	CASSEYRTPGNTIYF	TGTGCCAGCAGTGAATATAGGACCCCTGGAAACACCATATATTTT
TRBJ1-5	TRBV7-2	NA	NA	CASGAWQPQHF	TGTGCCAGCGGGGCATGGCAGCCCCAGCATTTT
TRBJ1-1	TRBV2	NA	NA	CASSVQGPLNTEAFF	TGTGCCAGCAGTGTTCAGGGTCCGCTGAACACTGAAGCTTTCTTT
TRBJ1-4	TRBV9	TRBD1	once	CASSARTGLNEKLFF	TGTGCCAGCAGCGCGAGGACAGGGTTAAATGAAAAACTGTTTTTT
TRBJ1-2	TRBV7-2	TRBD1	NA	CASSLAYRGLGYTF	TGTGCCAGCAGCTTAGCTTACAGGGGGCTGGGCTACACCTTC
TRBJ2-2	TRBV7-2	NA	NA	CASSLGGAGELFF	TGTGCCAGCAGCCTCGGAGGGGCCGGGGAGCTGTTTTTT
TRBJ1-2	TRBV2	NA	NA	CARGHRTFYGYTF	TGTGCCAGGGGACATCGTACTTTCTATGGCTACACCTTC
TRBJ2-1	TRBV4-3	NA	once	CASSQDRLASYNEQFF	TGCGCCAGCAGCCAAGATCGGCTAGCCTCCTACAATGAGCAGTTCTTC
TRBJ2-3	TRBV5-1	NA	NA	CASSLGLDTDTQYF	TGCGCCAGCAGCTTGGGGCTAGACACAGATACGCAGTATTTT
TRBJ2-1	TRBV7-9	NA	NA	CASSLVAGASEQFF	TGTGCCAGCAGCTTAGTTGCGGGGGCTAGCGAGCAGTTCTTC
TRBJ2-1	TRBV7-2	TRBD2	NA	CASSFSGGAGEQFF	TGTGCCAGCAGCTTCAGCGGGGGGGCAGGTGAGCAGTTCTTC
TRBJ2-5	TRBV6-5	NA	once	CASRLTDRTQETQYF	TGTGCCAGCAGGTTGACGGACAGAACCCAAGAGACCCAGTACTTC
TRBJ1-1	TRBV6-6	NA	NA	CASSYRDTEAFF	TGTGCCAGCAGTTACCGAGACACTGAAGCTTTCTTT
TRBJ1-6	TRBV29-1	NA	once	CSVRLGSSYNSPLHF	TGCAGCGTCCGATTAGGGAGCTCCTATAATTCACCCCTCCACTTT
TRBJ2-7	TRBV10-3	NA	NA	CAISESPPKDYEQYF	TGTGCCATCAGTGAGTCCCCCCCCAAGGACTACGAGCAGTACTTC
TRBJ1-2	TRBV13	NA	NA	CASSLRDIYGYTF	TGTGCCAGCAGCTTAAGGGACATCTATGGCTACACCTTC
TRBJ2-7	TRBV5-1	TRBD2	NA	CASSTGLAGKSYEQYF	TGCGCCAGCAGTACGGGACTAGCGGGGAAGTCCTACGAGCAGTACTTC
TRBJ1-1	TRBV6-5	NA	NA	CASRSLGQLEAFF	TGTGCCAGCAGATCACTCGGACAGCTAGAAGCTTTCTTT
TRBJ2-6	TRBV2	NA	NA	CASSGGRTVISGANVLTF	TGTGCCAGCAGTGGAGGGAGGACAGTGATCTCTGGGGCCAACGTCCTGACTTTC
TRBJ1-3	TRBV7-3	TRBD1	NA	CASSSTGGPGNTIYF	TGTGCCAGCAGCTCGACAGGGGGTCCCGGAAACACCATATATTTT
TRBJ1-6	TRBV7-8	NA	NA	CASSVPDYQAPLHF	TGTGCCAGCAGCGTCCCGGACTATCAAGCACCCCTCCACTTT